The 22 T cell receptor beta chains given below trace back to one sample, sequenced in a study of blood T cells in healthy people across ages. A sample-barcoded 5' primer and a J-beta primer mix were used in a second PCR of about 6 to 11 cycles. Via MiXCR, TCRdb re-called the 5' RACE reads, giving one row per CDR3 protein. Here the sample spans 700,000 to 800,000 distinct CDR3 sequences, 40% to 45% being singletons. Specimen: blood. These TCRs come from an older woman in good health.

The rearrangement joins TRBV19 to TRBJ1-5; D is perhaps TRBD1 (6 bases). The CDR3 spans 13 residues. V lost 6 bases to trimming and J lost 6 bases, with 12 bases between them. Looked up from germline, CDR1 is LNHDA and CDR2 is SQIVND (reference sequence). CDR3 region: CASSGQQGQPQHF. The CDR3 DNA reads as TGTGCCAGTAGCGGACAGCAGGGTCAGCCCCAGCATTTT.

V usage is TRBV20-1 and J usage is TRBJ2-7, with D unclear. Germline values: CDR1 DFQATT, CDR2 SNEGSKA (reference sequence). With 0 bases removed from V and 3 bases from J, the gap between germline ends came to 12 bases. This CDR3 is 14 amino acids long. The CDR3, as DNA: TGCAGTGCTAGAGATGTAAACCATCTCTACGAGCAGTACTTC. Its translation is CSARDVNHLYEQYF.

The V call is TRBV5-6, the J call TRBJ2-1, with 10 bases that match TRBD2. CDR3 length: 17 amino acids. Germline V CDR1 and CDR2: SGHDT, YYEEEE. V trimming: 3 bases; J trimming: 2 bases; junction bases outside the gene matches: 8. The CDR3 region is CASSSKTSGRAYNEQFF. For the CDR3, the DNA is TGTGCCAGCAGCTCGAAAACCAGCGGGAGGGCCTACAATGAGCAGTTCTTC.

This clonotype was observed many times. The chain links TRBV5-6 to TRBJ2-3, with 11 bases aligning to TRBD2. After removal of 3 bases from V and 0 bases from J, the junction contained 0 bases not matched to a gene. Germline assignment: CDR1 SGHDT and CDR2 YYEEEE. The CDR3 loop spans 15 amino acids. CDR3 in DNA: TGTGCCAGCAGCTGGACTAGCGGGAGCACAGATACGCAGTATTTT. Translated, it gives CASSWTSGSTDTQYF. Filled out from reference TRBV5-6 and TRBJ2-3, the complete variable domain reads DAGVTQSPTHLIKTRGQQVTLRCSPKSGHDTVSWYQQALGQGPQFIFQYYEEEERQRGNFPDRFSGHQFPNYSSELNVNALLLGDSALYLCASSWTSGSTDTQYFGPGTRLTVL.

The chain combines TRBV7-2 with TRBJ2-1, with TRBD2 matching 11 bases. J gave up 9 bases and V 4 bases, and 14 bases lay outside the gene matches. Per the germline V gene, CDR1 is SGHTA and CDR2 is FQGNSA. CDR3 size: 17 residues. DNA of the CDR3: TGTGCCAGCAGCTCCCTCAAGTTAGCGGGAGGGGGCGGTGAGCAGTTCTTC. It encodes CASSSLKLAGGGGEQFF.

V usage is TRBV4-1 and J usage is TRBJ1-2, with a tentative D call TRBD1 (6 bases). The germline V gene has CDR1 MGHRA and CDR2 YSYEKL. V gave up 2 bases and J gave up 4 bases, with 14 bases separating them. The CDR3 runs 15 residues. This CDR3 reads CASSQNRELGYGYTF. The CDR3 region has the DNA TGCGCCAGCAGCCAAAACAGGGAATTAGGCTATGGCTACACCTTC.

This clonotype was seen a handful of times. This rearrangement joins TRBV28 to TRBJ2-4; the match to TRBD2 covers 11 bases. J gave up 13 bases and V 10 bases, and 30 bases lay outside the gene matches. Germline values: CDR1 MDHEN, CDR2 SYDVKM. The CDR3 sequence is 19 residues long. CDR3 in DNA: TGTGCCACCTCTCCGGGACTCCCTGAGGGACTAGCGGTAAATAGGGAGCAGTACTTC. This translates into CATSPGLPEGLAVNREQYF.

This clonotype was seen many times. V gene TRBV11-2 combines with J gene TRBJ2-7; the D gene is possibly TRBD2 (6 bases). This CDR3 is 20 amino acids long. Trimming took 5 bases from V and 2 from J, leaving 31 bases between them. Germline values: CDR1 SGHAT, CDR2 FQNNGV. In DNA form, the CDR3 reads TGTGCCAGCAGCCTCCACGCCAAGGGTCCGGGACGCGGGGTTGCCTACGAGCAGTACTTC. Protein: CASSLHAKGPGRGVAYEQYF.

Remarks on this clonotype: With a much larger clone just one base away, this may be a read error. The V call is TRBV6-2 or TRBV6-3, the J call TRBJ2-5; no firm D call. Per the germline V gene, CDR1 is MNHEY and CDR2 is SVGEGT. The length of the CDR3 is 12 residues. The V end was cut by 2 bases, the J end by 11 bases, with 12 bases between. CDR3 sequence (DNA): TGTGCCAGCAGTTACCCCGTCGGTGAGCAGTACTTC. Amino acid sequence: CASSYPVGEQYF.

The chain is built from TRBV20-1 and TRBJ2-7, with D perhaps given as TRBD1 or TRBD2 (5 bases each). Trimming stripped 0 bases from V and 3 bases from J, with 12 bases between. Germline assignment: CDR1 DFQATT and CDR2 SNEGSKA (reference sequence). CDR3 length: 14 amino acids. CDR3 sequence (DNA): TGCAGTGCTAGAGATAGGGACGGAGTCTACGAGCAGTACTTC. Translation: CSARDRDGVYEQYF.

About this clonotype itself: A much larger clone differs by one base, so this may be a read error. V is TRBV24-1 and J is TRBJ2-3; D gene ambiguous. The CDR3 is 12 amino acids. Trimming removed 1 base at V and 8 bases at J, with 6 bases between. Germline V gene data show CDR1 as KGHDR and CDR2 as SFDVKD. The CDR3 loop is CATSDLRSTQYF. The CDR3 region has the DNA TGTGCCACCAGTGATTTACGAAGTACGCAGTATTTT.

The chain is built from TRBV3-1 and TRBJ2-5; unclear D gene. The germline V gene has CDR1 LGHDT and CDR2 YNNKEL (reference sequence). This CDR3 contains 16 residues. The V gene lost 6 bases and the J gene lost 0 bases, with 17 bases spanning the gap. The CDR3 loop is CASSLSIGVYQETQYF. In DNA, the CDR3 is TGTGCCAGCAGTCTATCTATTGGGGTGTACCAAGAGACCCAGTACTTC.

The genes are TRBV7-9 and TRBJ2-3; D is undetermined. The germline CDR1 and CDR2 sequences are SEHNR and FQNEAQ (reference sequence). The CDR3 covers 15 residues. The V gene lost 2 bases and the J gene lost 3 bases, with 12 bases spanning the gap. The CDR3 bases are TGTGCCAGCAGCTTATGGCTAGTAACGACAGATACGCAGTATTTT. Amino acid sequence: CASSLWLVTTDTQYF. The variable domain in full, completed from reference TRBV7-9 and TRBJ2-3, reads DTGVSQNPRHKITKRGQNVTFRCDPISEHNRLYWYRQTLGQGPEFLTYFQNEAQLEKSRLLSDRFSAERPKGSFSTLEIQRTEQGDSAMYLCASSLWLVTTDTQYFGPGTRLTVL.

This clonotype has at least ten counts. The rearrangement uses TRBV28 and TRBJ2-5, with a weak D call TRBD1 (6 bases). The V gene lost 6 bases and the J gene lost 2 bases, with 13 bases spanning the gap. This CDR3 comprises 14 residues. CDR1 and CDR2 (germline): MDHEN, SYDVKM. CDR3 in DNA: TGTGCCAGCAGGGGGACAAGTTTTCAAGAGACCCAGTACTTC. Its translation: CASRGTSFQETQYF.

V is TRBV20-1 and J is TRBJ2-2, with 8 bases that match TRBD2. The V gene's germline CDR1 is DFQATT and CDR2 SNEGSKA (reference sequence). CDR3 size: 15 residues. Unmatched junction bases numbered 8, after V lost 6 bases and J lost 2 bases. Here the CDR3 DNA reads TGCAGTGCACAAACTAGCGGAGGTAACACCGGGGAGCTGTTTTTT. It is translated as CSAQTSGGNTGELFF.

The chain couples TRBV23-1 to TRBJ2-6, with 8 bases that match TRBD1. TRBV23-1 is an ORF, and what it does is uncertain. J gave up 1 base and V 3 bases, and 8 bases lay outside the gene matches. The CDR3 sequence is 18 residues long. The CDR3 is CASSHSGQGESGANVLTF. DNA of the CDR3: TGCGCCAGCAGTCATTCCGGACAGGGAGAGTCTGGGGCCAACGTCCTGACTTTC.

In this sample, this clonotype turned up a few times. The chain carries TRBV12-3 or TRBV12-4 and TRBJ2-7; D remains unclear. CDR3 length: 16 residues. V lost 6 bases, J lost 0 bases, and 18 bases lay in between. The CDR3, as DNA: TGTGCCAGCAGCCGTAGGCTACTACTAAGCTCCTACGAGCAGTACTTC. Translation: CASSRRLLLSSYEQYF.

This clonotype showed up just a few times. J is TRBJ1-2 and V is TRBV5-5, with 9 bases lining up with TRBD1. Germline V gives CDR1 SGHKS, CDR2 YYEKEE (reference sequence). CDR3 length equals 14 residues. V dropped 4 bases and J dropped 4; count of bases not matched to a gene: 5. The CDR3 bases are TGTGCCAGCAGCACGGACAGGGGCGGCTATGGCTACACCTTC. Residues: CASSTDRGGYGYTF.

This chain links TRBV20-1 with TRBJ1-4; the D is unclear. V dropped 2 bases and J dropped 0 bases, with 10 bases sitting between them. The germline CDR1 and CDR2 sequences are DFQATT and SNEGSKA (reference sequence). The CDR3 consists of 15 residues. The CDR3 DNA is TGCAGTGCTAGAACCTTATTCTCAACTAATGAAAAACTGTTTTTT. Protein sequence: CSARTLFSTNEKLFF.

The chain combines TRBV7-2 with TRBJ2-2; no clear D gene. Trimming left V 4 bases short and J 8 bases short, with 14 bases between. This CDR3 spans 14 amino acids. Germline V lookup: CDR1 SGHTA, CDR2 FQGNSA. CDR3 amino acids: CASSSIGPVGELFF. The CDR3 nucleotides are TGTGCCAGCAGCTCGATTGGTCCGGTGGGGGAGCTGTTTTTT.

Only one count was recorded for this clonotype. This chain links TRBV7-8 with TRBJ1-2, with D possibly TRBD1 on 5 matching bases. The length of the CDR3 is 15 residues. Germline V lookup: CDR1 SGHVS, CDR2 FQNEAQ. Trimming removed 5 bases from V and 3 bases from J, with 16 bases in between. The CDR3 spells CASSQRDDYYYGYTF. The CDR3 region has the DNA TGTGCCAGCAGCCAGAGGGACGACTACTACTATGGCTACACCTTC.

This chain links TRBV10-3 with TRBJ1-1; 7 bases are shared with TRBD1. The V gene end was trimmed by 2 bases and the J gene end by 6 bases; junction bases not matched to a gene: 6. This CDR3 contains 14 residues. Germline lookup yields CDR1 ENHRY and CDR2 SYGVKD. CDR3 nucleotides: TGTGCCATCAGTGAGGCGACAGGGACACCTGAAGCTTTCTTT. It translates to CAISEATGTPEAFF.